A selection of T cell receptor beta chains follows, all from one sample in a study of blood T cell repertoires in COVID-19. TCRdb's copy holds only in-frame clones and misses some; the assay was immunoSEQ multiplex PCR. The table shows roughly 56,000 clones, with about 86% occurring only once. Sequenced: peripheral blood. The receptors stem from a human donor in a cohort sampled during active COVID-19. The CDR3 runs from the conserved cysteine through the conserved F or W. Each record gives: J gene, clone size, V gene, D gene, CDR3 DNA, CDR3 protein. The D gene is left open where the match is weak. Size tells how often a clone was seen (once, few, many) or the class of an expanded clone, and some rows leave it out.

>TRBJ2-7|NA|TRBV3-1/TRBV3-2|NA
TGTGCCAGCAGCCTCGGGACTTTTATAGAGCAGTACTTC
CASSLGTFIEQYF
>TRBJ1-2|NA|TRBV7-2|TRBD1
TGTGCCAGCAGCTCCCAGGGGGGCCTTTACTATGGCTACACCTTC
CASSSQGGLYYGYTF
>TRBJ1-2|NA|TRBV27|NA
TGTGCCAGCAGCCCGACAGGTTATGGCTACACCTTC
CASSPTGYGYTF
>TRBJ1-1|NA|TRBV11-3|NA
TGTGCCAGCAGCCCTCGAGGGGGAAGAGAAACTGAAGCTTTCTTT
CASSPRGGRETEAFF
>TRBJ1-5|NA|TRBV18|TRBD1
TGTGCCAGCTCACCGGGACAGGGCCGCAATCAGCCCCAGCATTTT
CASSPGQGRNQPQHF
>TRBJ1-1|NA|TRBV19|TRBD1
TGTGCCAAACAGGGGGATGGTATTCGGAACACTGAAGCTTTCTTT
CAKQGDGIRNTEAFF
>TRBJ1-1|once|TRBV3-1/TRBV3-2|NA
TGTGCCAGCAGCAACAGGGTCCTCAAGGCAAACACTGAAGCTTTCTTT
CASSNRVLKANTEAFF
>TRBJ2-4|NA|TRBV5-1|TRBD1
TGCGCCAGCAGCGGCGGGACAGGGATGGACATTCAGTACTTC
CASSGGTGMDIQYF
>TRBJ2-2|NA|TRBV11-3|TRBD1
TGTGCCAGCAGTCGAGGGACAGGGGGGCCCGGGGAGCTGTTTTTT
CASSRGTGGPGELFF
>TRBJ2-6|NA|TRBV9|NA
TGTGCCAGCAGCGTAGACCCCACCAGGGTGGGTTCTGGGGCCAACGTCCTGACTTTC
CASSVDPTRVGSGANVLTF
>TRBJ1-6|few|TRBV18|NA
TGTGCCAGCTCCCGGGCAGGGGAGAGATCACCCCTCCACTTT
CASSRAGERSPLHF
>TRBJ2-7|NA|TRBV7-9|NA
TGTGCCAGCAGCCGACCCTCGGAGACCTACGAGCAGTACTTC
CASSRPSETYEQYF
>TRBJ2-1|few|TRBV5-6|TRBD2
TGTGCCAGCAGCTTGGATTGGCGGGAGACCAATGAGCAGTTCTTC
CASSLDWRETNEQFF
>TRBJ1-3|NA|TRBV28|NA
TGTGCCAGCATCAAAGGGGGTACTGGAAACACCATATATTTT
CASIKGGTGNTIYF
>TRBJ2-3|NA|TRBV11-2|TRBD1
TGTGCCAGCAGCACCCCCCGGACAGGGTGGTTTTTAGGTACGCAGTATTTT
CASSTPRTGWFLGTQYF
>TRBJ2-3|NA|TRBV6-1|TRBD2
TGTGCCAGCAGTGATTGGGGGCTAGCGGGCACGGCGCAGTATTTT
CASSDWGLAGTAQYF
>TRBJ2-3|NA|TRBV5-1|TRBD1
TGCGCCAGCAGCCGGGACAGAGATACGCAGTATTTT
CASSRDRDTQYF
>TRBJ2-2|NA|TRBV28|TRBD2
TGTGCCAGCAGTTCTAGCGGGAGGACGACCGGGGAGCTGTTTTTT
CASSSSGRTTGELFF
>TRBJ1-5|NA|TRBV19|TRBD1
TGTGCCAGTAGCTGGGACAGGGGATACCAGCCCCAGCATTTT
CASSWDRGYQPQHF
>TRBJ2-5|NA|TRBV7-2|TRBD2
TGTGCCAGCAGCTTAGCGCTAGCGGGAGGAACCCAGTACTTC
CASSLALAGGTQYF
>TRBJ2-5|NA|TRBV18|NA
TGTGCCAGCTCACAAGGAGGGAGAGAGACCCAGTACTTC
CASSQGGRETQYF
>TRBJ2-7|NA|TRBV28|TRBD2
TGTGCCAGCAGTTTATGGGGCGGGAGGGCAACCTACGAGCAGTACTTC
CASSLWGGRATYEQYF
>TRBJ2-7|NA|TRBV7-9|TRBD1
TGTGCCAGCACCGTGACAGGGGTCGCGGGCGAGCAGTACTTC
CASTVTGVAGEQYF
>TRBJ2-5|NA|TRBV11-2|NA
TGTGCCAGCAGCTTAGGGACAGTCCAAGAGACCCAGTACTTC
CASSLGTVQETQYF
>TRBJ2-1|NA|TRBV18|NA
TGTGCCAGCTCACCACCGCTTAATCTAGATTCTCACAATGAGCAGTTCTTC
CASSPPLNLDSHNEQFF
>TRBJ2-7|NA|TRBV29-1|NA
TGCAGCTTCCGGCCGGGGATGGCCCAGGAGCAGTACTTC
CSFRPGMAQEQYF
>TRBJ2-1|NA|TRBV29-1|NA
TGCAGCGTTGGGACTCAGTCCTACAATGAGCAGTTCTTC
CSVGTQSYNEQFF
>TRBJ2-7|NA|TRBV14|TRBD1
TGTGCCAGCAGCCCCTCAGGGGGCTACGAGCAGTATTTC
CASSPSGGYEQYF
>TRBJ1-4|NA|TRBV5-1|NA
TGCGCCAGCAGTCCCCCACTGAGTGCAACTAATGAAAAACTGTTTTTT
CASSPPLSATNEKLFF
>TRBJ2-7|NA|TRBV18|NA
TGTGCCAGCTCACCAAGATCTACGAGGAGCGAGCAGTACTTC
CASSPRSTRSEQYF
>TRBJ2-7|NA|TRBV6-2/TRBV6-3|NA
TGTGCCAGCAGTTACTCGTTCGGACAGCTATCCTACGAGCAGTACTTC
CASSYSFGQLSYEQYF
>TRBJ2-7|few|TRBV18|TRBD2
TGTGCCAGCTCACCCCCCGGGGTAGCGGGAGCATCCGAGCAGTACTTC
CASSPPGVAGASEQYF
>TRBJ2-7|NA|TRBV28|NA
TGTGCCAGCAGTCCGAGGACCCAGGGGAACTCCTACGAGCAGTACTTC
CASSPRTQGNSYEQYF
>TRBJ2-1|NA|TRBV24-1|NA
TGTGCCACCAGTGCCAACCGGGGGTTAGATGAGCAGTTCTTC
CATSANRGLDEQFF
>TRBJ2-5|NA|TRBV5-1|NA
TGCGCCAGCAGCTTGAGCCAGGTTAAAGAGACCCAGTACTTC
CASSLSQVKETQYF
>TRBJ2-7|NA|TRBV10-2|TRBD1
TGCGCCAGCAGTGAGGGCGGGACAGGGGCCTCCTACGAGCAGTACTTC
CASSEGGTGASYEQYF
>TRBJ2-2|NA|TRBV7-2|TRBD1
TGTGCCAGCAGTCCCATCAGGACAGGGGGAACCGGGGAGCTGTTTTTT
CASSPIRTGGTGELFF
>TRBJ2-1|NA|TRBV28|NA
TGTGCCAGCAGAGACTACAGCTCCTACAATGAGCAGTTCTTC
CASRDYSSYNEQFF
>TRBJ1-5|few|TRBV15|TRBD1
TGTGCCACCAGCAGGGAACTAGGACAGGGTAATCAGCCCCAGCATTTT
CATSRELGQGNQPQHF
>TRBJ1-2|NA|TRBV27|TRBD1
TGTGCCAGCAGTTTACAGGGGGGATACTATGGCTACACCTTC
CASSLQGGYYGYTF
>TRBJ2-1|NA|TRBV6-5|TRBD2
TGTGCCAGCAGAGCTAATCTAGCGGGAGTGAATGAGCAGTTCTTC
CASRANLAGVNEQFF
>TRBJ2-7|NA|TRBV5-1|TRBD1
TGCGCCAGCAGCTTGGCACAGGGGGCTTTGGACGAGCAGTACTTC
CASSLAQGALDEQYF
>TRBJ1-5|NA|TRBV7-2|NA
TGTGCCAGCAGCCTTAGAGTCGCAGGGGTTCGCGGTCAGCCCCAGCATTTT
CASSLRVAGVRGQPQHF
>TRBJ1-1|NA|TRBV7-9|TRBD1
TGTGCCAGCAGCTCCCAGGGGGACACTGAAGCTTTCTTT
CASSSQGDTEAFF
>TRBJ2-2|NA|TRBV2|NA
TGTGCCAGCAGTATACAGGGAACGAACACCGGGGAGCTGTTTTTT
CASSIQGTNTGELFF
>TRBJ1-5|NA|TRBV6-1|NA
TGTGCCAGCAGTCAGACTTCGAATCAGCCCCAGCATTTT
CASSQTSNQPQHF
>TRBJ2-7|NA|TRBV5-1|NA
TGCGCCAGCAGCCCCAGCCGGGGTACCTACGAGCAGTACTTC
CASSPSRGTYEQYF
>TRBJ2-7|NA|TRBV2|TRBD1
TGTGCCAGCGACCGGGACAGGGGGCCCCCCGAGCAGTACTTC
CASDRDRGPPEQYF
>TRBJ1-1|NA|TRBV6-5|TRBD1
TGTGCCAGCAGTAACCACAGGGGGGGGAACACTGAAGCTTTCTTT
CASSNHRGGNTEAFF
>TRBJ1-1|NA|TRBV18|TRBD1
TGTGCCAGCTCACCGTCGACAGGGGACACTGAAGCTTTCTTT
CASSPSTGDTEAFF
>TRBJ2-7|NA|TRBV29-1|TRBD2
TGCAGCGCCGTGGGACTAGCGGGAGCGGAAGAGCAGTACTTC
CSAVGLAGAEEQYF
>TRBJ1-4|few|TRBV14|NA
TGTGCCAGCAGCCAAGATCACTCAACGGGAAAACTGTTTTTT
CASSQDHSTGKLFF
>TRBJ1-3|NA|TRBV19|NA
TGTGCCAGTAGTCCGAAGTGGGCCCCTTTCATCTCTGGAAACACCATATATTTT
CASSPKWAPFISGNTIYF
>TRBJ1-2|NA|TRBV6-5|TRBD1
TGTGCCAGCAAAACAAGGTTGTGGGGACAGGGAGGCTACACCTTC
CASKTRLWGQGGYTF
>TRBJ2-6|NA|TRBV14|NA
TGTGCCAGCAGCCAAGATCGGTCTTCTGGGGCCAACGTCCTGACTTTC
CASSQDRSSGANVLTF
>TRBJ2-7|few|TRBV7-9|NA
TGTGCCAGCAGCTTAGGAAGCCCCGGGGGTTACGAGCAGTACTTC
CASSLGSPGGYEQYF
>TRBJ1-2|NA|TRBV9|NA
TGTGCCAGCAGCGTAGACATCGCCCTCGCCGGCTACACCTTC
CASSVDIALAGYTF
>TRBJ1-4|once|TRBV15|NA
TGTGCCACCAGCAGAGATCTCCCCCCTAATGAAAAACTGTTTTTT
CATSRDLPPNEKLFF
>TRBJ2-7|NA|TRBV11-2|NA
TGTGCCAGCAGCTTGATGCGTCTCGAGCAGTACTTC
CASSLMRLEQYF
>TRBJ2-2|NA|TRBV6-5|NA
TGTGCCAGCAGTTACTCGATGCAGACGAACACCGGGGAGCTGTTTTTT
CASSYSMQTNTGELFF